The 30 T cell receptor beta chains presented below share a single source sample, sequenced in a study of T-cell memory formation after mild COVID-19 (dated by TCRdb to about 2021). The library was made by 5' RACE. Reads for this sample came from an Illumina NovaSeq 6000. The raw public data were reprocessed by TCRdb itself: fastp quality trimming at Q25, MiXCR clonotype calling, in-frame beta chains only. Under each unique CDR3 protein, matching rows form one entry showing the most common genes and DNA. The sample table lists 70,000 to 95,000 distinct CDR3 sequences, about 13% of them with a count of one. The biggest ten clones account for less than 45% of the sample. The sequenced sample was PBMCs or a T cell subset sorted from them (not recorded which). The receptors were gathered from a man aged 18 to 30 who had mild COVID-19 (a few samples of this study predate the infection). The sample titles of this study are shuffled in the database, so cell type and time point are left out; the donor was told from shared clones.

The chain couples TRBV6-1 to TRBJ1-1; maybe TRBD1 (5 bases). V was cut by 2 bases and J by 3 bases, with 22 bases left in between. The CDR3 length is 18 residues. The V gene's germline CDR1 is MNHNS and CDR2 SASEGT. The CDR3 loop reads CASSEYQGLRRDDTEAFF. CDR3 coding DNA: TGTGCCAGCAGTGAATACCAGGGCTTAAGACGTGACGACACTGAAGCTTTCTTT.

In its sample, this clonotype was seen a few times. The V and J genes are TRBV6-2 or TRBV6-3 and TRBJ1-1, with 7 bases identical to TRBD1. This CDR3 has 19 amino acids. The germline gives CDR1 MNHEY, CDR2 SVGEGT. The trim removed 6 bases at V and 4 bases at J, leaving 23 bases unmatched. Here the CDR3 reads CASSRPRQGSKGGITEAFF. CDR3 nucleotides: TGTGCCAGCAGCAGGCCACGACAGGGATCTAAAGGAGGAATCACTGAAGCTTTCTTT.

This rearrangement joins TRBV3-1 to TRBJ2-3, with 10 bases lining up with TRBD2. The CDR3 covers 19 residues. V lost 4 bases and J lost 1; bases outside the gene matches: 14. Germline V gene data show CDR1 as LGHDT and CDR2 as YNNKEL (reference sequence). CDR3 in DNA: TGTGCCAGCAGCCCTCGCGCCGGGAGGACTAGCGGAGGCACAGATACGCAGTATTTT. Encoded protein: CASSPRAGRTSGGTDTQYF.

The chain carries TRBV12-3 or TRBV12-4 and TRBJ1-4; D may be TRBD1 (6 bases). The CDR3 runs 14 residues. Here the CDR3 DNA reads TGTGCAGTCAGAGTCCAGGGGACTAATGAAAAACTGTTTTTT. Its protein is CAVRVQGTNEKLFF.

The sample holds a few counts of this clonotype. The chain recombines TRBV6-5 with TRBJ2-3; 10 bases match TRBD2. Trimming removed 0 bases from V and 1 base from J; junction bases left unmatched: 1. Germline values: CDR1 MNHEY, CDR2 SVGAGI. The CDR3 is 16 amino acids. The CDR3 bases are TGTGCCAGCAGTTACTCAAGCGGGGGGGGCACAGATACGCAGTATTTT. This encodes CASSYSSGGGTDTQYF.

This clonotype has more than one count but fewer than ten. The chain combines TRBV28 with TRBJ2-5; 9 positions agree with TRBD2. The CDR3 contains 14 residues. Germline V gene lookup returns CDR1 MDHEN and CDR2 SYDVKM. With 4 bases clipped from V and 7 bases from J, the junction kept 7 bases outside the gene matches. As DNA, the CDR3 is TGTGCCAGCAGTTCGGGACTAGCCTTATGGACCCAGTACTTC. It codes for CASSSGLALWTQYF. The full variable domain, in which reference TRBV28 and TRBJ2-5 provide the parts outside the CDR3, is DVKVTQSSRYLVKRTGEKVFLECVQDMDHENMFWYRQDPGLGLRLIYFSYDVKMKEKGDIPEGYSVSREKKERFSLILESASTNQTSMYLCASSSGLALWTQYFGPGTRLLVL.

The chain couples TRBV12-3 or TRBV12-4 to TRBJ2-1, with D possibly matching TRBD2 (6 bases). The V gene lost 5 bases and the J gene lost 3 bases, with 17 bases spanning the gap. The CDR3 totals 16 residues. The CDR3 reads CASSPRTRGLYNEQFF. The CDR3 DNA reads TGTGCCAGCAGTCCCCGAACGCGGGGCCTCTACAATGAGCAGTTCTTC.

This clonotype appeared a few times. The chain couples TRBV25-1 to TRBJ2-5, with 10 bases lining up with TRBD1. Germline lookup yields CDR1 MGHDK and CDR2 SYGVNS. With V trimmed by 5 bases and J by 5 bases, 8 bases remained unmatched. The CDR3 runs 15 residues. The chain's CDR3 is CASSKWTGGSETQYF. Here the CDR3 DNA reads TGTGCCAGCAGTAAATGGACAGGGGGGAGTGAGACCCAGTACTTC.

The table lists this clonotype with many counts. This chain's CDR3 is CASSPWTSGGNEQFF. The DNA for the CDR3 is TGTGCCAGCAGCCCCTGGACTAGCGGGGGGAATGAGCAGTTCTTC. The chain combines TRBV11-2 with TRBJ2-1; 14 bases are a match to TRBD2. In germline, CDR1 is SGHAT, CDR2 FQNNGV. CDR3 length: 15 amino acids. The J segment lost 7 bases and the V segment lost 5 bases, leaving 4 bases of the junction unmatched. Full variable domain (rest looked up from reference TRBV11-2 and TRBJ2-1): EAGVAQSPRYKIIEKRQSVAFWCNPISGHATLYWYQQILGQGPKLLIQFQNNGVVDDSQLPKDRFSAERLKGVDSTLKIQPAKLEDSAVYLCASSPWTSGGNEQFFGPGTRLTVL.

The sample holds a few counts of this clonotype. The rearrangement joins TRBV6-5 to TRBJ1-1, with 8 positions matching TRBD1. Germline trimming cut 6 bases from V and 7 bases from J; bases unmatched to any gene: 7. The CDR3 is 13 residues long. Germline lookup yields CDR1 MNHEY and CDR2 SVGAGI. The CDR3 bases are TGTGCCAGCAGCCACGGGACAGGCCTTGAAGCTTTCTTT. Amino acid sequence: CASSHGTGLEAFF.

In this sample, this clonotype turned up a few times. This chain joins TRBV29-1 and TRBJ1-2; 9 nucleotides match TRBD1. V was pared by 3 bases and J by 8 bases, with 10 bases of the junction left unmatched. The CDR3 is 14 residues long. Germline loops: CDR1 SQVTM, CDR2 ANQGSEA. This CDR3 reads CSVDLQGAPFGYTF. The CDR3 DNA sequence: TGCAGCGTTGATTTACAGGGGGCCCCTTTCGGCTACACCTTC.

This clonotype appeared a few times. The rearrangement uses TRBV7-9 and TRBJ2-1; the D is unclear. Trimming stripped 11 bases from V and 3 bases from J, with 11 bases between. This CDR3 has 12 residues. CDR1 is SEHNR and CDR2 is FQNEAQ in the germline V gene (reference sequence). This CDR3 is CAVDQSYNEQFF. The CDR3 region has the DNA TGTGCCGTCGACCAAAGCTACAATGAGCAGTTCTTC.

The chain carries TRBV11-3 and TRBJ2-1; D gene uncertain. Per the germline V gene, CDR1 is SGHNT and CDR2 is YENEEA. With 5 bases removed from V and 0 bases from J, the gap between germline ends came to 11 bases. The CDR3 runs 15 residues. The CDR3 DNA reads TGTGCCAGCAGCCCCACGGTGAGCTCCTACAATGAGCAGTTCTTC. Amino acids: CASSPTVSSYNEQFF.

This clonotype was seen a single time. CDR3 nucleotides: TGTGCCAGCAGCTTACTAGCGGGGAAGGATACGCAGTATTTT. Protein: CASSLLAGKDTQYF. The chain is built from TRBV7-2 and TRBJ2-3, with 9 positions matching TRBD2. CDR3 size: 14 residues. Germline V gene data show CDR1 as SGHTA and CDR2 as FQGNSA. V lost 2 bases and J lost 6; bases outside the gene matches: 3.

This clonotype came up a few times. This chain links TRBV9 with TRBJ1-1, with D maybe TRBD1 (5 bases). The CDR3 runs to 14 residues. Germline CDR1 is SGDLS and CDR2 is YYNGEE. Deletions cut 0 bases from V and 4 bases from J, with 10 bases between. The CDR3 DNA follows: TGTGCCAGCAGCGTAGATTTGGGGCTCACTGAAGCTTTCTTT. This gives the protein CASSVDLGLTEAFF.

This chain joins TRBV9 and TRBJ2-3; possible D gene TRBD2, 6 bases. The V gene's germline CDR1 is SGDLS and CDR2 YYNGEE. The CDR3 covers 15 residues. The V end was cut by 0 bases, the J end by 2 bases, with 10 bases between. The CDR3 DNA sequence: TGTGCCAGCAGCGTAGGGGGACTGAACACAGATACGCAGTATTTT. It codes for CASSVGGLNTDTQYF.

This chain uses TRBV4-2 with TRBJ1-1, with 7 bases lining up with TRBD1. The CDR3 is made up of 15 amino acids. V trimming: 4 bases; J trimming: 0 bases; junction bases outside the gene matches: 5. Germline V gene sequence: CDR1 LGHNA, CDR2 YNFKEQ. Written as DNA, the CDR3 is TGTGCCAGCAGCCTCAGGGGACAGCTGAACACTGAAGCTTTCTTT. Translation: CASSLRGQLNTEAFF.

This sequence joins TRBV6-2 or TRBV6-3 and TRBJ2-1; weak D call: TRBD1 (5 bases). Germline lookup yields CDR1 MNHEY and CDR2 SVGEGT. V gave up 6 bases and J gave up 1 base, with 13 bases separating them. The CDR3 is 15 residues long. The CDR3 DNA follows: TGTGCCAGCAGGGCAGACAGTAGTTCCTACAATGAGCAGTTCTTC. It yields the protein CASRADSSSYNEQFF.

J is TRBJ2-1 and V is TRBV4-1; possibly TRBD1 for D (7 bases). The CDR3 consists of 17 residues. CDR1 is MGHRA, CDR2 YSYEKL, per germline. With 0 bases removed from V and 4 bases from J, the gap between germline ends came to 16 bases. The CDR3 region is CASSQDWRGPIYNEQFF. The CDR3 nucleotides are TGCGCCAGCAGCCAAGATTGGAGGGGGCCGATTTACAATGAGCAGTTCTTC.

The CDR3 DNA follows: TGCGCCAGCAGCGCCGCCGGCTCAGGGTCCTACGAGCAGTACTTC. It specifies CASSAAGSGSYEQYF. The chain has TRBV5-1 and TRBJ2-7; a possible D gene is TRBD1 (5 bases). Per the germline V gene, CDR1 is SGHRS and CDR2 is YFSETQ. This CDR3 contains 15 residues. With 4 bases removed from V and 1 base from J, the gap between germline ends came to 15 bases.

This clonotype was seen a handful of times. The chain recombines TRBV7-2 with TRBJ2-7, with D perhaps matching TRBD2 (5 bases). Looked up from germline, CDR1 is SGHTA and CDR2 is FQGNSA. The CDR3 extends over 14 amino acids. V was cut by 5 bases and J by 0 bases, with 11 bases left in between. CDR3 in DNA: TGTGCCAGCAGCCTTCGGGATGACTCCTACGAGCAGTACGTC. As protein: CASSLRDDSYEQYV.

There are a few counts of this clonotype. This chain connects TRBV30 to TRBJ2-5; D unresolved. In germline, CDR1 is GTSNPN, CDR2 SVGIG (reference sequence). The germline V and J ends were trimmed by 1 base and 3 bases, with 6 bases remaining between them. The CDR3 length is 12 residues. The CDR3 bases are TGTGCCTGGAGTGCCCTTAAAGAGACCCAGTACTTC. Protein sequence: CAWSALKETQYF.

The rearrangement links TRBV5-1 to TRBJ2-1, with 10 bases fitting TRBD2. Unmatched junction bases numbered 8, after V lost 0 bases and J lost 2 bases. CDR1 is SGHRS, CDR2 YFSETQ, per germline. This CDR3 has 18 residues. The CDR3 loop is CASSLAVASGGPYNEQFF. CDR3 nucleotides: TGCGCCAGCAGCTTGGCCGTGGCTAGCGGGGGCCCCTACAATGAGCAGTTCTTC.

V is TRBV12-3 or TRBV12-4 and J is TRBJ1-2, with D perhaps TRBD1 (5 bases). This CDR3 has 14 residues. The V gene lost 3 bases and the J gene lost 3 bases, with 11 bases spanning the gap. CDR3 protein: CASSLRGPDYGYTF. Here the CDR3 DNA reads TGTGCCAGCAGTTTGAGGGGCCCGGACTATGGCTACACCTTC.

The chain links TRBV2 to TRBJ1-4, with D tentatively TRBD1 (6 bases). V shed 8 bases and J shed 0 bases, with 22 bases lying between them. The length of the CDR3 is 18 residues. Germline CDR1 SNHLY, CDR2 FYNNEI. The CDR3 DNA reads TGTGCCAGCTTGGGGGGCAGCGCGTCGATTGCAACTAATGAAAAACTGTTTTTT. Protein sequence: CASLGGSASIATNEKLFF.

This chain connects TRBV4-3 to TRBJ2-2; 10 bases are shared with TRBD2. The CDR3 has 15 residues. The V gene end was trimmed by 4 bases and the J gene end by 5 bases; junction bases not matched to a gene: 4. The germline V gene encodes CDR1 LGHNA and CDR2 YSLEER. CDR3: CASSPQRGGTGELFF. The DNA for the CDR3 is TGCGCCAGCAGCCCCCAGCGGGGGGGAACCGGGGAGCTGTTTTTT.

This clonotype was counted only a few times. The chain employs TRBV6-5 and TRBJ2-7; D uncertain. The CDR3 sequence is 14 residues long. Per germline, CDR1 MNHEY and CDR2 SVGAGI. Trimming shortened V by 3 bases and J by 2 bases, and 11 bases separated the two germline ends. CDR3 region: CASSYTYQAYEQYF. The CDR3, as DNA: TGTGCCAGCAGTTATACTTACCAGGCCTACGAGCAGTACTTC.

The V gene is TRBV7-2, the J gene TRBJ1-5; D possibly corresponds to TRBD1 (6 bases). Trimming removed 5 bases at V and 3 bases at J, with 14 bases between. Germline loops: CDR1 SGHTA, CDR2 FQGNSA. The CDR3 runs to 15 residues. The CDR3 here is CASSISGAPNQPQHF. DNA of the CDR3: TGTGCCAGCAGCATCTCGGGGGCTCCCAATCAGCCCCAGCATTTT.

The J gene is TRBJ1-3, the V gene TRBV12-3 or TRBV12-4; maybe TRBD1 (6 bases). The CDR3 is made up of 14 amino acids. V was cut by 8 bases and J by 2 bases, with 13 bases left in between. The CDR3 reads CASDRRNPGNTIYF. The CDR3, as DNA: TGTGCCAGCGACAGGAGAAACCCTGGAAACACCATATATTTT.

This clonotype has a handful of counts. The V and J genes are TRBV27 and TRBJ2-7, with 8 nucleotides matching TRBD1. The CDR3 runs to 14 residues. The germline V gene encodes CDR1 MNHEY and CDR2 SMNVEV (reference sequence). Germline trimming cut 5 bases from V and 5 bases from J; bases unmatched to any gene: 8. CDR3 sequence: CASSRRDRLDEQYF. CDR3 coding DNA: TGTGCCAGCAGTCGCCGGGACAGGCTCGACGAGCAGTACTTC.